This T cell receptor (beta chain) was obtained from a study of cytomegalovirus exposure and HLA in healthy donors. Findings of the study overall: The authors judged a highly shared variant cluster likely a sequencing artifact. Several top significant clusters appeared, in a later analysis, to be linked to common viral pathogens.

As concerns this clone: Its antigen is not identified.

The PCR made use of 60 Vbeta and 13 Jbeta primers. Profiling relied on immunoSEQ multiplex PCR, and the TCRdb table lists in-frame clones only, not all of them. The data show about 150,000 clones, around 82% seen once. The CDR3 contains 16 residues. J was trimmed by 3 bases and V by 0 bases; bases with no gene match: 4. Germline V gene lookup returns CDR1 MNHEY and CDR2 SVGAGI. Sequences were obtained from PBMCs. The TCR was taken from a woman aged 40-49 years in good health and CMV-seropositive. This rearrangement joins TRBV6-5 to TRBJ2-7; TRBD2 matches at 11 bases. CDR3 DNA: TGTGCCAGCAGTTACTCCTATCTAGCGGGAGGCTACGAGCAGTACTTC. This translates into CASSYSYLAGGYEQYF.